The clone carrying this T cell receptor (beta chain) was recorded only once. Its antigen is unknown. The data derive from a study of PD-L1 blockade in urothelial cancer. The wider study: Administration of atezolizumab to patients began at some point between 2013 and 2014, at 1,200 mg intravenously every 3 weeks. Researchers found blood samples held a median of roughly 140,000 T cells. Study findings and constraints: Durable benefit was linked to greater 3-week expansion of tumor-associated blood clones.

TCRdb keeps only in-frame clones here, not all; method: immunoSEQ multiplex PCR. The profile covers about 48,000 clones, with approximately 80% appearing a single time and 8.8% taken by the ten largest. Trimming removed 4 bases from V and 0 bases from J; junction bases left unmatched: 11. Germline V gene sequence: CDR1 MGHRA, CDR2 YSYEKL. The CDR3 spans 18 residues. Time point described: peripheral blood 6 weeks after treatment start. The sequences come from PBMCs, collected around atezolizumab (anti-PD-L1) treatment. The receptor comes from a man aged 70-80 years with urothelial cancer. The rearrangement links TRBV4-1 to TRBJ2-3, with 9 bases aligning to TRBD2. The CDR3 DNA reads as TGCGCCAGCAGCCCGGGGGTGCTAGCGGGGCTCAGCACAGATACGCAGTATTTT. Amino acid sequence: CASSPGVLAGLSTDTQYF.